The 32 T cell receptor beta chains in this list originate from one sample, sequenced in a study of Graves' ophthalmopathy and Graves' hyperthyroidism. The sequenced template was RNA, covering the TCR beta CDR3 region. An opening RT-PCR round employed HTBI primers and preceded a second-round multiplex PCR. TCRdb reprocessed the multiplex PCR reads with MiXCR, giving one entry per CDR3 protein. The sample has about 550,000 distinct CDR3 sequences; 35% to 40% are singletons. Sequencing input: peripheral blood or thyroid tissue (not recorded which). These receptors were taken from an adult man with Graves' hyperthyroidism.

This clonotype was picked up many times. The J gene is TRBJ2-7, the V gene TRBV15; the D call may be TRBD1 or TRBD2 (6 bases each). The germline CDR1 and CDR2 sequences are LNHNV and YYDKDF (reference sequence). The CDR3 sequence is 13 residues long. V gave up 9 bases and J gave up 2 bases, with 14 bases separating them. Written as DNA, the CDR3 is TGTGCCACTGGACCCGGGGGCCCCTACGAGCAGTACTTC. It encodes CATGPGGPYEQYF.

The chain has TRBV7-2 and TRBJ1-2; 12 bases are a match to TRBD1. After removal of 2 bases from V and 8 bases from J, the junction contained 6 bases not matched to a gene. Germline V gene sequence: CDR1 SGHTA, CDR2 FQGNSA. There are 15 residues in the CDR3. The CDR3 sequence: CASSLSGQGATGYTF. As DNA, the CDR3 is TGTGCCAGCAGCTTATCGGGACAGGGGGCGACCGGCTACACCTTC.

This clonotype was counted many times. This chain connects TRBV5-1 to TRBJ2-5, with 8 bases matching TRBD2. The CDR3 runs 15 residues. V lost 0 bases, J lost 2 bases, and 3 bases stayed unmatched. The germline V gene has CDR1 SGHRS and CDR2 YFSETQ. The CDR3 here is CASSLASSGQETQYF. The CDR3 nucleotides are TGCGCCAGCAGCTTGGCGTCTAGCGGGCAAGAGACCCAGTACTTC.

This clonotype was recorded many times. The rearrangement joins TRBV29-1 to TRBJ2-2; 7 bases map to TRBD1. Germline trimming cut 7 bases from V and 5 bases from J; bases unmatched to any gene: 7. This CDR3 comprises 13 residues. The germline V gene encodes CDR1 SQVTM and CDR2 ANQGSEA. The CDR3 coding sequence is TGCAGCGCAACCTCGGACAGGACCGGGGAGCTGTTTTTT. Translating it yields CSATSDRTGELFF.

The chain carries TRBV14 and TRBJ2-1, with 9 bases lining up with TRBD2. From germline, CDR1 is SGHDN and CDR2 FVKESK. V dropped 0 bases and J dropped 8; count of bases not matched to a gene: 8. CDR3 length equals 16 residues. CDR3 nucleotides: TGTGCCAGCAGCCAAGAAGGGGGACTAGCACAATATGAGCAGTTCTTC. It codes for CASSQEGGLAQYEQFF.

The chain recombines TRBV25-1 with TRBJ2-1, with TRBD2 matching over 8 bases. Germline V lookup: CDR1 MGHDK, CDR2 SYGVNS. CDR3 length: 15 residues. V was clipped by 5 bases and J by 0 bases; unmatched bases: 3. The CDR3 sequence is CASSREGSSYNEQFF. CDR3 nucleotide sequence: TGTGCCAGCAGTCGGGAGGGGAGCTCCTACAATGAGCAGTTCTTC.

In this sample, this clonotype turned up once. This chain links TRBV7-9 with TRBJ2-7, with TRBD1 matching 7 bases. The germline V gene encodes CDR1 SEHNR and CDR2 FQNEAQ (reference sequence). This CDR3 is built from 12 residues. With V trimmed by 7 bases and J by 5 bases, 5 bases remained unmatched. This CDR3 reads CASTDRNHEQYF. CDR3 DNA: TGTGCCAGCACGGACAGGAATCACGAGCAGTACTTC.

The gene calls are TRBV20-1 and TRBJ2-4; no reliable D call. The CDR3 has 13 amino acids. The ends were cut back, 0 bases at V and 5 bases at J, with 8 bases in the middle. The V gene's germline CDR1 is DFQATT and CDR2 SNEGSKA (reference sequence). The CDR3 nucleotides are TGCAGTGCTAGAGAGGGCATCCAAAACATTCAGTACTTC. Protein product: CSAREGIQNIQYF.

The chain is built from TRBV12-3 or TRBV12-4 and TRBJ1-1; TRBD1 matches 7 bases. The CDR3 loop spans 14 amino acids. V dropped 10 bases and J dropped 5; count of bases not matched to a gene: 13. The CDR3 nucleotides read TGTGCCACCCAAGAAAGACAGGGCGGGACTGAAGCTTTCTTT. As protein: CATQERQGGTEAFF.

The rearrangement uses TRBV29-1 and TRBJ1-4, with D tentatively TRBD1 (6 bases). Trimming cost V 4 bases and J 12 bases, with 12 bases left between them. The CDR3 has 11 amino acids. CDR1 and CDR2 (germline): SQVTM, ANQGSEA. This CDR3 reads CSVAGDEELFF. The CDR3 nucleotides are TGCAGCGTTGCAGGGGACGAAGAACTGTTTTTT.

Turning to this clonotype: Without the conserved terminal phenylalanine or tryptophan, this CDR3 likely stems from a read error. The DNA is left out, because the CDR3 cannot be placed on it with certainty; the CDR3 is given as TCRdb lists it. The chain links TRBV7-9 to TRBJ2-6; the table's D call of TRBD1 was not tested on the DNA. The CDR3 region is 10 residues in length, termini included. CDR1 is SEHNR, CDR2 FQNEAQ, per germline (reference sequence). The CDR3 loop is CASSLTGGDT.

As for this clonotype: A single base separates this from a much larger clone, so it may be a read error. The chain joins TRBV6-5 to TRBJ1-2; TRBD1 aligns across 7 bases. The CDR3 covers 14 residues. CDR1 is MNHEY and CDR2 is SVGAGI in the germline V gene. Trimming removed 7 bases from V and 4 bases from J; junction bases left unmatched: 9. The CDR3 nucleotides are TGTGCCAGCAATTCCCGGACAGGCTTCTATGGCTACACCTTC. It specifies CASNSRTGFYGYTF.

This clonotype was counted at least ten times. The rearrangement links TRBV5-1 to TRBJ1-1; possibly TRBD1 for D (6 bases). V lost 6 bases to trimming and J lost 7 bases, with 10 bases between them. Germline CDR1 reads SGHRS; CDR2 reads YFSETQ. The CDR3 consists of 11 residues. CDR3 region: CASILGGEAFF. The DNA for the CDR3 is TGCGCCAGCATTTTAGGGGGTGAAGCTTTCTTT.

This clonotype has a count of ten or more. The V and J genes are TRBV10-1 and TRBJ2-2; tentatively, D is TRBD2 (5 bases). This CDR3 contains 15 residues. Looked up from germline, CDR1 is WNHNN and CDR2 is SYGVQD (reference sequence). V lost 6 bases and J lost 0, with 11 bases in between. CDR3 sequence: CASSRRGANTGELFF. For the CDR3, the DNA is TGCGCCAGCAGCCGACGGGGTGCGAACACCGGGGAGCTGTTTTTT.

There are many counts of this clonotype. CDR3 protein: CATTQYSVNTEAFF. CDR3 coding DNA: TGTGCCACTACCCAATACTCAGTGAACACTGAAGCTTTCTTT. The J gene is TRBJ1-1, the V gene TRBV19, with D unresolved. The CDR3 consists of 14 residues. CDR1 and CDR2 (germline): LNHDA, SQIVND (reference sequence). V dropped 10 bases and J dropped 0 bases, with 15 bases sitting between them.

The chain carries TRBV20-1 and TRBJ1-2; a weak D match, TRBD1 (5 bases). CDR3 size: 15 residues. V was pared by 1 base and J by 4 bases, with 16 bases between. Germline values: CDR1 DFQATT, CDR2 SNEGSKA (reference sequence). The CDR3: CSARAGWGGSYGYTF. Here the CDR3 DNA reads TGCAGTGCTAGAGCTGGGTGGGGGGGGTCCTATGGCTACACCTTC.

Notes on this clonotype: This sequence may be a read error, since a much larger clone differs from it by one base. The chain recombines TRBV4-2 with TRBJ1-1; 10 bases agree with TRBD1. This CDR3 is 15 amino acids long. Germline CDR1 reads LGHNA; CDR2 reads YNFKEQ. The CDR3 sequence: CASSSPGQGNTGAFF. Written as DNA, the CDR3 is TGTGCCAGCAGCTCCCCGGGACAGGGGAACACTGGAGCTTTCTTT.

The rearrangement links TRBV7-9 to TRBJ2-7, with 8 positions matching TRBD1. The CDR3 consists of 15 residues. V lost 6 bases and J lost 5; bases outside the gene matches: 12. Germline CDR1 is SEHNR and CDR2 is FQNEAQ (reference sequence). Written as DNA, the CDR3 is TGTGCCAGCAGTGGGCGGACAGGGAAGTTTAACGAGCAGTACTTC. Protein: CASSGRTGKFNEQYF.

The CDR3 nucleotides read TGTGCCAGCAGCTTAAGCTCTAGCACCGGGGAGCTGTTTTTT. It encodes CASSLSSSTGELFF. The V call is TRBV7-2, the J call TRBJ2-2; D unclear. From germline, CDR1 is SGHTA and CDR2 FQGNSA. The V end lost 2 bases, the J end lost 4 bases, and 8 bases lay between the germline ends. This CDR3 is built from 14 residues.

This chain joins TRBV7-3 and TRBJ1-2; no reliable D call. Germline V gives CDR1 SGHTA, CDR2 FQGTGA. CDR3 length equals 14 residues. V dropped 5 bases and J dropped 3 bases, with 13 bases sitting between them. CDR3 sequence: CASSAPGMHYGYTF. Written as DNA, the CDR3 is TGTGCCAGCAGCGCGCCCGGAATGCACTATGGCTACACCTTC.

The table lists this clonotype with many counts. CDR3 DNA: TGCAGCGTTGAGAGGGATTGGGGCTACACCTTC. Its translation is CSVERDWGYTF. J is TRBJ1-2 and V is TRBV29-1, with D unresolved. Germline CDR1 is SQVTM and CDR2 is ANQGSEA. The V and J ends lost 3 bases and 8 bases respectively, with 10 bases between them. The CDR3 is 11 residues long.

The rearrangement uses TRBV15 and TRBJ1-1; 8 nucleotides match TRBD1. Trimming at V came to 1 base and at J to 1 base, leaving 5 bases not matched to a gene. Germline V gene sequence: CDR1 LNHNV, CDR2 YYDKDF (reference sequence). The CDR3 is 16 amino acids. As DNA, the CDR3 is TGTGCCACCAGCAGAGTCGGGACAGGCGAGAACACTGAAGCTTTCTTT. It codes for CATSRVGTGENTEAFF.

This clonotype was counted many times. The rearrangement joins TRBV25-1 to TRBJ1-1; 7 nucleotides line up with TRBD1. The trim removed 2 bases at V and 4 bases at J, leaving 1 base unmatched. The CDR3 has 13 residues. Looked up from germline, CDR1 is MGHDK and CDR2 is SYGVNS. Written as DNA, the CDR3 is TGTGCCAGCAGTGAACCAGGGGGCACTGAAGCTTTCTTT. Protein product: CASSEPGGTEAFF.

With regard to this clonotype: A junction boundary mismatches the germline segment, possibly from a read error. The chain's CDR3 is CASSELDSSYGQYF. CDR3 coding DNA: TGTGCCAGCAGTGAGTTGGACAGCTCCTACGGGCAGTACTTC. The J gene is TRBJ2-7, the V gene TRBV2; TRBD1 might be the D (6 bases). The CDR3 is made up of 14 amino acids. Per the germline V gene, CDR1 is SNHLY and CDR2 is FYNNEI.

This clonotype was recorded at least ten times. The rearrangement links TRBV29-1 to TRBJ2-5, with D possibly TRBD1 on 6 matching bases. This CDR3 has 13 amino acids. Germline CDR1 SQVTM, CDR2 ANQGSEA. V lost 3 bases to trimming and J lost 5 bases, with 13 bases between them. The CDR3 loop reads CSVDRGLGETQYF. The DNA of the CDR3 is TGCAGCGTTGACAGGGGATTGGGGGAGACCCAGTACTTC.

V and J are TRBV20-1 and TRBJ2-5; the D gene is possibly TRBD1 (6 bases). Germline assignment: CDR1 DFQATT and CDR2 SNEGSKA (reference sequence). Between the trimmed V and J ends, which lost 6 bases and 9 bases, there was a span of 20 bases. The CDR3 runs to 13 residues. The CDR3 sequence is CSARTNRDQPQYF. The DNA for the CDR3 is TGCAGTGCGCGCACGAACAGGGACCAGCCCCAGTACTTC.

This chain connects TRBV30 to TRBJ1-1, with D possibly matching TRBD1 (6 bases). Trimming shortened V by 3 bases and J by 6 bases, and 11 bases separated the two germline ends. Germline assignment: CDR1 GTSNPN and CDR2 SVGIG (reference sequence). The CDR3 runs to 12 residues. CDR3 nucleotides: TGTGCCTGGAGCAGGGGTGTATCTGAAGCTTTCTTT. Amino acid sequence: CAWSRGVSEAFF.

V and J are TRBV7-2 and TRBJ1-2, with D possibly matching TRBD1 (5 bases). Trimming left V 0 bases short and J 0 bases short, with 14 bases between. This CDR3 has 17 amino acids. From germline, CDR1 is SGHTA and CDR2 FQGNSA. Here the CDR3 reads CASSLAGGGEANYGYTF. The CDR3 DNA follows: TGTGCCAGCAGCTTAGCGGGCGGGGGTGAAGCTAACTATGGCTACACCTTC.

Comments on this clonotype: A read error may produce the germline difference seen at one junction end. This rearrangement joins TRBV10-3 to TRBJ2-2, with TRBD2 as a possible D gene (5 bases). The germline gives CDR1 ENHRY, CDR2 SYGVKD. The CDR3 loop spans 17 amino acids. The CDR3 loop is CASSDGIGQANTGELFF. In nucleotides, the CDR3 is TGTGCCAGCAGTGACGGGATCGGGCAGGCGAACACCGGGGAGCTGTTTTTT.

To note about this clonotype: Being one base from a much bigger clone, this may be a read error. The J gene is TRBJ2-7, the V gene TRBV7-2; the match to TRBD1 covers 7 bases. The CDR3 contains 15 residues. Germline CDR1 and CDR2: SGHTA and FQGNSA. The ends lost 5 bases at V and 6 bases at J; junction bases unmatched: 13. For the CDR3, the DNA is TGTGCCAGCAGCCGAGCCTCAGGGGGTGGGGGCGAGCAGTACTTC. This gives the protein CASSRASGGGGEQYF.

The sample holds many counts of this clonotype. The chain couples TRBV7-9 to TRBJ2-6; D remains ambiguous. The CDR3 is 16 amino acids. Germline V lookup: CDR1 SEHNR, CDR2 FQNEAQ (reference sequence). The V end lost 2 bases, the J end lost 2 bases, and 10 bases lay between the germline ends. CDR3 DNA: TGTGCCAGCAGCTTATATCAGGCGGCTGGGGCCAACGTCCTGACTTTC. This sequence encodes CASSLYQAAGANVLTF.

The chain joins TRBV2 to TRBJ2-1; D is tentatively TRBD1 or TRBD2 (5 bases each). Germline CDR1 is SNHLY and CDR2 is FYNNEI. This CDR3 spans 16 amino acids. Trimming cost V 5 bases and J 0 bases, with 14 bases left between them. The CDR3 here is CASSYRGESSYNEQFF. The CDR3 coding sequence is TGTGCCAGCAGTTACCGAGGGGAGAGCTCCTACAATGAGCAGTTCTTC. Together with reference TRBV2 and TRBJ2-1, the CDR3 gives the full variable domain: EPEVTQTPSHQVTQMGQEVILRCVPISNHLYFYWYRQILGQKVEFLVSFYNNEISEKSEIFDDQFSVERPDGSNFTLKIRSTKLEDSAMYFCASSYRGESSYNEQFFGPGTRLTVL.